This TCR beta chain is from a study of CD8+ T cells in alopecia areata. Stated treatment: oral pan-JAK inhibitor, 5-10 mg twice daily. The germline CDR1 and CDR2 sequences are SNHLY and FYNNEI. Trimming took off 7 bases at V and 1 base at J, with 10 bases between the two ends. This CDR3 is built from 13 residues. cDNA prepared by RNA extraction and subsequent reverse transcription served as the template for sequencing. Sequenced by immunoSEQ multiplex PCR; TCRdb stores in-frame clones only, minus some. Of around 190,000 clones in the sample, 64% were seen once. The TCR comes from a human donor with alopecia areata. The chain carries TRBV2 and TRBJ1-2; D gene unclear. This sample comprised CD4+ T cells sorted from blood, obtained at week 4, from a patient treated with tofacitinib. CDR3 residues: CASTSRINYGYTF. Written as DNA, the CDR3 is TGTGCCAGCACCTCCCGGATTAACTATGGCTACACCTTC.